The 27 T cell receptor beta chains in this list originate from one sample, sequenced in a study of a mutant IDH1 vaccine in newly diagnosed glioma. As for time point: week 11, during vaccination. What each vaccine dose contained was 300 ug of mutant IDH1 20-mer peptide, accompanied by topical imiquimod. The data were produced by immunoSEQ multiplex PCR, yet TCRdb's version contains in-frame clones alone and is incomplete. Here the sample spans tens of thousands of clones, approximately 80% being singletons. These receptors have no known antigen. The specimen comprised PBMCs, sampled from a glioma patient whose treatment included an IDH1 peptide vaccine. These receptors all come from a young man with glioma.

The chain has TRBV27 and TRBJ2-7; D possibly corresponds to TRBD1 (6 bases). The CDR3 extends over 13 amino acids. From germline, CDR1 is MNHEY and CDR2 SMNVEV (reference sequence). V was pared by 6 bases and J by 1 base, with 10 bases between. The CDR3 DNA follows: TGTGCCAGCAGGCCCAGGGGTTCCTACGAGCAGTACTTC. Encoded protein: CASRPRGSYEQYF.

The table lists this clone with a count of one. The genes are TRBV7-9 and TRBJ1-2, with 7 bases matching TRBD1. After removal of 4 bases from V and 4 bases from J, the junction contained 3 bases not matched to a gene. Germline loops: CDR1 SEHNR, CDR2 FQNEAQ (reference sequence). The CDR3 covers 13 residues. CDR3 coding DNA: TGTGCCAGCAGCTGGGACAGTTCCTATGGCTACACCTTC. Translated, it gives CASSWDSSYGYTF.

This sequence joins TRBV9 and TRBJ2-3; 10 bases map to TRBD1. The germline CDR1 and CDR2 sequences are SGDLS and YYNGEE. Trimming took 3 bases from V and 3 from J; bases not matched to a gene: 4. The length of the CDR3 is 15 residues. The chain's CDR3 is CASSGGTGATDTQYF. For the CDR3, the DNA is TGTGCCAGCAGCGGGGGGACAGGGGCAACAGATACGCAGTATTTT.

This clone appeared a few times. This chain links TRBV10-3 with TRBJ2-7; 12 bases line up with TRBD2. The germline V gene has CDR1 ENHRY and CDR2 SYGVKD. The CDR3 spans 16 residues. The ends lost 10 bases at V and 0 bases at J; junction bases unmatched: 10. The CDR3 nucleotides read TGTGCCAGCGCCGGGACTAGCGGGCGATCCTCCTACGAGCAGTACTTC. Its protein product is CASAGTSGRSSYEQYF.

This clone has only one observation. Compared with germline, one end of the junction differs, possibly owing to a read error. The chain has TRBV6-1 and TRBJ2-7; D possibly corresponds to TRBD1 (6 bases). This CDR3 contains 14 residues. Per the germline V gene, CDR1 is MNHNS and CDR2 is SASEGT. The CDR3 region has the DNA TGTGCCAGCAAGGCCCACACTCGAGTAACAGGGAAGATCTTC. Protein sequence: CASKAHTRVTGKIF.

The chain employs TRBV7-2 and TRBJ2-1; no clear D. The CDR3 consists of 11 residues. CDR1 SGHTA and CDR2 FQGNSA come from the germline V gene. The ends were cut back, 1 base at V and 10 bases at J, with 5 bases in the middle. CDR3 bases: TGTGCCAGCAGCTTAGGAGTCGAGCAGTTCTTC. It encodes CASSLGVEQFF.

The chain employs TRBV7-3 and TRBJ2-7; 8 bases fit TRBD1. The CDR3 extends over 14 amino acids. Trimming took 4 bases from V and 2 from J; bases not matched to a gene: 4. Germline CDR1 is SGHTA and CDR2 is FQGTGA. This chain's CDR3 is CASSSGQVPYEQYF. CDR3 nucleotide sequence: TGTGCCAGCAGCTCGGGACAGGTTCCCTACGAGCAGTACTTC.

CDR3 sequence reads: CASSSRGVETQYF. CDR3 nucleotides: TGTGCCAGTAGTTCAAGGGGGGTGGAGACCCAGTACTTC. V and J are TRBV19 and TRBJ2-5, with D perhaps assigned TRBD1 or TRBD2 (6 bases each). Germline V CDR1 and CDR2: LNHDA, SQIVND (reference sequence). V was cut by 5 bases and J by 5 bases, with 12 bases left in between. This CDR3 is built from 13 residues.

The chain couples TRBV5-1 to TRBJ1-5; D is ambiguous. Trimming cost V 0 bases and J 1 base, with 8 bases left between them. This CDR3 region has 15 residues. CDR1 is SGHRS, CDR2 YFSETQ, per germline. In DNA form, the CDR3 reads TGCGCCAGCAGCTTGGGTCCCCTGAGCAATCAGCCCCAGCATTTT. Its protein product is CASSLGPLSNQPQHF.

This clone came up a few times. The chain links TRBV28 to TRBJ1-1, with a weak D call TRBD1 (6 bases). The germline V and J ends were trimmed by 7 bases and 1 base, with 10 bases remaining between them. This CDR3 spans 13 amino acids. Per germline, CDR1 MDHEN and CDR2 SYDVKM. CDR3 protein: CASIRQENTEAFF. The CDR3 DNA follows: TGTGCCAGCATTAGACAGGAGAACACTGAAGCTTTCTTT.

The chain links TRBV28 to TRBJ2-5, with D perhaps given as TRBD1 or TRBD2 (5 bases each). The J call may not be correct, given that the DNA end is closer to TRBJ2-7. Germline V gene data show CDR1 as MDHEN and CDR2 as SYDVKM. This CDR3 has 13 residues. The chain's CDR3 is CASSLVGAYEQYF. The CDR3 region has the DNA TGTGCCAGCAGTTTAGTGGGGGCCTACGAGCAGTACTTC.

This chain connects TRBV5-1 to TRBJ1-1; tentatively, D is TRBD1 (5 bases). The germline V gene encodes CDR1 SGHRS and CDR2 YFSETQ. V lost 0 bases to trimming and J lost 3 bases, with 6 bases between them. The CDR3 sequence is 13 residues long. DNA for the CDR3: TGCGCCAGCAGCTTGGTCAGGGACACTGAAGCTTTCTTT. This sequence encodes CASSLVRDTEAFF.

This chain connects TRBV27 to TRBJ1-4; D is perhaps TRBD1 (6 bases). The CDR3 is made up of 14 amino acids. Trimming stripped 8 bases from V and 7 bases from J, with 17 bases between. Germline-derived CDR1 and CDR2 are MNHEY and SMNVEV (reference sequence). CDR3 region: CASQLSGAGEKLFF. Written as DNA, the CDR3 is TGTGCCAGCCAATTGTCGGGGGCCGGTGAAAAACTGTTTTTT.

The V gene is TRBV5-4, the J gene TRBJ1-2, with a tentative D call TRBD1 (6 bases). The ends were cut back, 5 bases at V and 5 bases at J, with 19 bases in the middle. From germline, CDR1 is SGHNT and CDR2 YYREEE (reference sequence). The CDR3 contains 15 residues. The CDR3 DNA follows: TGTGCCAGCAGTTGGCGTGGTGCGGGGGCATATGGCTACACCTTC. This translates into CASSWRGAGAYGYTF.

The chain is built from TRBV19 and TRBJ2-7; D is unclear. The CDR3 sequence is 13 residues long. V was clipped by 3 bases and J by 0 bases, with 6 bases between them. Germline V gene lookup returns CDR1 LNHDA and CDR2 SQIVND (reference sequence). The CDR3 protein is CASSMGLSYEQYF. The DNA for the CDR3 is TGTGCCAGTAGTATGGGCCTCTCCTACGAGCAGTACTTC. The variable domain in full, completed from reference TRBV19 and TRBJ2-7, reads DGGITQSPKYLFRKEGQNVTLSCEQNLNHDAMYWYRQDPGQGLRLIYYSQIVNDFQKGDIAEGYSVSREKKESFPLTVTSAQKNPTAFYLCASSMGLSYEQYFGPGTRLTVT.

This chain connects TRBV5-4 to TRBJ1-2; the D is unclear. V dropped 5 bases and J dropped 8 bases, with 16 bases sitting between them. Germline-derived CDR1 and CDR2 are SGHNT and YYREEE (reference sequence). This CDR3 has 13 residues. The CDR3 loop is CASRGREYEGYTF. The CDR3 coding sequence is TGTGCCAGCAGGGGAAGGGAGTATGAAGGCTACACCTTC.

The V and J genes are TRBV4-1 and TRBJ1-1, with TRBD1 as a possible D gene (5 bases). With 0 bases removed from V and 5 bases from J, the gap between germline ends came to 10 bases. The germline gives CDR1 MGHRA, CDR2 YSYEKL. The CDR3 totals 14 residues. The CDR3 DNA sequence: TGCGCCAGCAGCCAAGAAACCCAGGGAACTGAAGCTTTCTTT. It codes for CASSQETQGTEAFF.

This chain links TRBV9 with TRBJ2-2, with 7 nucleotides matching TRBD1. This CDR3 is 15 amino acids long. Germline V CDR1 and CDR2: SGDLS, YYNGEE. J gave up 5 bases and V 3 bases, and 7 bases lay outside the gene matches. The CDR3 DNA is TGTGCCAGCAGCGCCACGGACAGGCCAACCGGGGAGCTGTTTTTT. Amino acids: CASSATDRPTGELFF.

This clone was seen a handful of times. The chain has TRBV4-1 and TRBJ2-7; possible D gene TRBD2, 6 bases. The length of the CDR3 is 14 residues. V shed 4 bases and J shed 11 bases, with 21 bases lying between them. Germline V gene sequence: CDR1 MGHRA, CDR2 YSYEKL. The CDR3 here is CASSPQGDWVQEYF. DNA for the CDR3: TGCGCCAGCAGCCCACAAGGGGACTGGGTACAGGAGTACTTC.

The rearrangement joins TRBV7-2 to TRBJ1-3; D remains ambiguous. Trimming left V 2 bases short and J 4 bases short, with 15 bases between. The CDR3 is 16 amino acids. From germline, CDR1 is SGHTA and CDR2 FQGNSA. CDR3 sequence: CASSLSPLSSGNTIYF. The DNA for the CDR3 is TGTGCCAGCAGCTTATCCCCTTTATCTTCGGGAAACACCATATATTTT.

The rearrangement links TRBV7-9 to TRBJ2-1; tentative D call: TRBD1 (5 bases). Germline assignment: CDR1 SEHNR and CDR2 FQNEAQ (reference sequence). The CDR3 has 16 amino acids. Deletions cut 2 bases from V and 5 bases from J, with 16 bases between. The DNA for the CDR3 is TGTGCCAGCAGCTTACCCCGGCTAGGCAGGGACAATGAGCAGTTCTTC. Amino acids: CASSLPRLGRDNEQFF.

DNA for the CDR3: TGTGCCAGCAATGGGGGTGGAGGAGCTTTCTTT. Its translation: CASNGGGGAFF. V is TRBV2 and J is TRBJ1-1; tentatively, D is TRBD1 (5 bases). From germline, CDR1 is SNHLY and CDR2 FYNNEI. This CDR3 has 11 amino acids. Trimming stripped 7 bases from V and 10 bases from J, with 13 bases between. Looking up the rest from reference TRBV2 and TRBJ1-1 gives the full variable domain: EPEVTQTPSHQVTQMGQEVILRCVPISNHLYFYWYRQILGQKVEFLVSFYNNEISEKSEIFDDQFSVERPDGSNFTLKIRSTKLEDSAMYFCASNGGGGAFFGQGTRLTVV.

The chain carries TRBV27 and TRBJ2-7; 7 nucleotides match TRBD1. Germline assignment: CDR1 MNHEY and CDR2 SMNVEV (reference sequence). With 5 bases clipped from V and 4 bases from J, the junction kept 14 bases outside the gene matches. There are 16 residues in the CDR3. CDR3 DNA: TGTGCCAGCAGTCCACACCGACAGGGCCAAGCATACGAGCAGTACTTC. It is translated as CASSPHRQGQAYEQYF.

V and J are TRBV5-1 and TRBJ2-7; a weak D match, TRBD2 (7 bases). Germline values: CDR1 SGHRS, CDR2 YFSETQ. V lost 2 bases and J lost 3, with 15 bases in between. This CDR3 is built from 15 residues. The CDR3 spells CASSFGGGPNYEQYF. DNA for the CDR3: TGCGCCAGCAGCTTTGGGGGGGGCCCAAACTACGAGCAGTACTTC.

The CDR3 DNA follows: TGTGCCAGCAGTAGACAGGGGGTAACTAATGAAAAACTGTTTTTT. It yields the protein CASSRQGVTNEKLFF. The genes are TRBV2 and TRBJ1-4; TRBD1 matches at 9 bases. With V trimmed by 5 bases and J by 1 base, 2 bases remained unmatched. The CDR3 has 15 amino acids. Germline loops: CDR1 SNHLY, CDR2 FYNNEI.

The V call is TRBV15, the J call TRBJ2-7; D assignment may be TRBD1 or TRBD2 (5 bases each). The CDR3 length is 18 residues. Germline values: CDR1 LNHNV, CDR2 YYDKDF (reference sequence). V was shortened by 3 bases and J by 5 bases, with 26 bases between the two germline ends. The CDR3 coding sequence is TGTGCCACCAGCAGGGGCTCCTGTTTTGGGGGAGAATGTGACGAGCAGTACTTC. Amino acids: CATSRGSCFGGECDEQYF.

This chain uses TRBV6-5 with TRBJ1-6; D uncertain. This CDR3 is 16 amino acids long. Germline-derived CDR1 and CDR2 are MNHEY and SVGAGI. Trimming left V 4 bases short and J 0 bases short, with 10 bases between. CDR3: CASSSSRSSYNSPLHF. CDR3 nucleotide sequence: TGTGCCAGCAGTTCTTCCAGGAGCTCCTATAATTCACCCCTCCACTTT.